These 13 T cell receptor beta chains originate from one sample sequenced in a study of cytomegalovirus exposure and HLA in healthy donors. Vbeta (60) and Jbeta (13) primers were used in the PCR. Sequenced by immunoSEQ multiplex PCR; TCRdb stores in-frame clones only, minus some. This table has about 160,000 clones, about 75% appearing once. The sample taken for sequencing was PBMCs. Receptors were obtained from a female donor in good health and CMV-seronegative.

The V call is TRBV28, the J call TRBJ1-1, with TRBD1 matching over 8 bases. V was pared by 5 bases and J by 3 bases, with 11 bases of the junction left unmatched. This CDR3 contains 16 residues. Germline assignment: CDR1 MDHEN and CDR2 SYDVKM. Written as DNA, the CDR3 is TGTGCCAGCAGTCAAATGGACAGGGAAGGAGACACTGAAGCTTTCTTT. Protein product: CASSQMDREGDTEAFF.

This sequence joins TRBV18 and TRBJ2-5; 16 nucleotides line up with TRBD2. The CDR3 covers 17 residues. The V segment lost 0 bases and the J segment 7 bases; nucleotides outside the gene matches: 5. From germline, CDR1 is KGHSH and CDR2 LQKENI. The CDR3 spells CASSPPGLAGGPGTQYF. The CDR3 nucleotides read TGTGCCAGCTCACCACCGGGACTAGCGGGGGGGCCCGGGACCCAGTACTTC.

In its sample, this clone was seen once. The chain has TRBV5-4 and TRBJ2-7; 10 nucleotides match TRBD2. V dropped 7 bases and J dropped 1; count of bases not matched to a gene: 5. CDR1 SGHNT and CDR2 YYREEE come from the germline V gene (reference sequence). This CDR3 has 14 amino acids. CDR3 nucleotides: TGTGCCAGCCGAGCGGGGGGGCAATCCTACGAGCAGTACTTC. Translating it yields CASRAGGQSYEQYF. Looking up the rest from reference TRBV5-4 and TRBJ2-7 gives the full variable domain: ETGVTQSPTHLIKTRGQQVTLRCSSQSGHNTVSWYQQALGQGPQFIFQYYREEENGRGNFPPRFSGLQFPNYSSELNVNALELDDSALYLCASRAGGQSYEQYFGPGTRLTVT.

The chain recombines TRBV14 with TRBJ1-2; TRBD1 matches 11 bases. With 1 base clipped from V and 8 bases from J, the junction kept 6 bases outside the gene matches. The CDR3 extends over 15 amino acids. Germline V gene data show CDR1 as SGHDN and CDR2 as FVKESK. The CDR3 loop is CASSQVRTGGRGYTF. As DNA, the CDR3 is TGTGCCAGCAGCCAAGTCCGGACAGGGGGCCGGGGCTACACCTTC. The whole variable domain, remainder taken from reference TRBV14 and TRBJ1-2, is EAGVTQFPSHSVIEKGQTVTLRCDPISGHDNLYWYRRVMGKEIKFLLHFVKESKQDESGMPNNRFLAERTGGTYSTLKVQPAELEDSGVYFCASSQVRTGGRGYTFGSGTRLTVV.

This clone was recorded a few times. J is TRBJ2-5 and V is TRBV19; D is ambiguous. The end of the DNA aligns better with TRBJ2-7, so the J call may be wrong. CDR1 and CDR2 from the germline V gene are LNHDA and SQIVND (reference sequence). The CDR3 loop spans 14 amino acids. DNA for the CDR3: TGTGCCAGTAGTATTTACGGAGAGACCTACGAGCAGTACTTC. Translated: CASSIYGETYEQYF.

V usage is TRBV5-1 and J usage is TRBJ1-1, with 10 bases aligning to TRBD1. The CDR3 consists of 14 residues. Germline V gives CDR1 SGHRS, CDR2 YFSETQ. The ends lost 0 bases at V and 6 bases at J; junction bases unmatched: 2. CDR3 region: CASSLGDRGAEAFF. The DNA of the CDR3 is TGCGCCAGCAGCTTGGGGGACAGGGGCGCTGAAGCTTTCTTT.

Concerning this clone itself: An end of the junction does not agree with germline; a read error may underlie this. V and J are TRBV10-3 and TRBJ2-7; 8 bases agree with TRBD2. Per the germline V gene, CDR1 is ENHRY and CDR2 is SYGVKD. This CDR3 spans 14 amino acids. CDR3 coding DNA: TGTGCCATCAGTAGTGGACTAGCCTCCTTCGAGCAGTACTTC. Translated: CAISSGLASFEQYF.

The V and J genes are TRBV7-3 and TRBJ2-1; D is unresolved. The germline CDR1 and CDR2 sequences are SGHTA and FQGTGA. The CDR3 spans 13 residues. V lost 1 base and J lost 8, with 9 bases in between. The chain's CDR3 is CASSLIHRDEQFF. The CDR3 bases are TGTGCCAGCAGCTTAATCCATCGCGATGAGCAGTTCTTC.

This clone was seen only a few times. The rearrangement joins TRBV6-6 to TRBJ1-5, with D possibly TRBD1 on 5 matching bases. With 6 bases removed from V and 7 bases from J, the gap between germline ends came to 13 bases. This CDR3 is built from 13 residues. Germline CDR1 is MNHNY and CDR2 is SVGAGI (reference sequence). The CDR3 reads CASRLQGGQPQHF. CDR3 coding DNA: TGTGCCAGCAGACTTCAGGGCGGCCAGCCCCAGCATTTT.

CDR3 loop: CASSLNGNTGELFF. Written as DNA, the CDR3 is TGCGCCAGCAGCTTAAACGGGAACACCGGGGAGCTGTTTTTT. The V call is TRBV5-1, the J call TRBJ2-2; no clear D gene. The V end was cut by 2 bases, the J end by 1 base, with 6 bases between. Per the germline V gene, CDR1 is SGHRS and CDR2 is YFSETQ. The CDR3 is made up of 14 amino acids.

J is TRBJ1-2 and V is TRBV7-9, with 9 bases matching TRBD1. Trimming took 7 bases from V and 3 from J; bases not matched to a gene: 12. Germline V gene data show CDR1 as SEHNR and CDR2 as FQNEAQ (reference sequence). CDR3 length equals 16 residues. The DNA of the CDR3 is TGTGCCAGCAAGCCCCCCGGGACAGGGTCTCACTATGGCTACACCTTC. Its translation: CASKPPGTGSHYGYTF. The entire variable domain, with the rest obtained from reference TRBV7-9 and TRBJ1-2, is as follows: DTGVSQNPRHKITKRGQNVTFRCDPISEHNRLYWYRQTLGQGPEFLTYFQNEAQLEKSRLLSDRFSAERPKGSFSTLEIQRTEQGDSAMYLCASKPPGTGSHYGYTFGSGTRLTVV.

The rearrangement links TRBV7-8 to TRBJ2-7, with D possibly matching TRBD2 (7 bases). The CDR3 totals 14 residues. Germline CDR1 SGHVS, CDR2 FQNEAQ. V was trimmed by 6 bases and J by 0 bases, leaving 12 bases between them. The CDR3 DNA follows: TGTGCCAGCAGGTTGGGGGGGCCCTCCTACGAGCAGTACTTC. This sequence encodes CASRLGGPSYEQYF.

The chain recombines TRBV9 with TRBJ1-2; 11 bases match TRBD1. CDR1 SGDLS and CDR2 YYNGEE come from the germline V gene. V trimming: 2 bases; J trimming: 7 bases; junction bases outside the gene matches: 7. CDR3 length equals 15 residues. The CDR3 region is CASSVTGTGGSGYTF. Here the CDR3 DNA reads TGTGCCAGCAGCGTCACCGGGACAGGGGGGTCTGGCTACACCTTC.